The 23 T cell receptor beta chains presented below share a single source sample, sequenced in a study of cytomegalovirus exposure and HLA in healthy donors (dated by TCRdb to about 2017). Libraries were prepared through the immunoSEQ multiplex PCR assay. A mixture of 60 forward primers for TCR Vbeta segments and 13 reverse primers for TCR Jbeta segments was used in the multiplex PCR. TCRdb obtained this table from immuneACCESS and retained in-frame rearrangements with V and J assigned. These tables miss some clones; where compared with another copy, unresolved V genes account for less than half of the shortfall, and the remainder is unexplained. This sample is represented by 150,000 or so clones; approximately 80% of them were singletons. The top ten clones comprise 13% to 15% of the sample. The material sequenced was PBMCs. The source of these receptors is a woman in her thirties or forties in good health and CMV-seronegative.

This chain connects TRBV11-2 to TRBJ2-3; 12 bases map to TRBD2. Per the germline V gene, CDR1 is SGHAT and CDR2 is FQNNGV. The CDR3 is 19 residues long. Losses at the gene ends were 5 bases for V and 5 bases for J; bases not matched to a gene: 17. Written as DNA, the CDR3 is TGTGCCAGCAGCCGCTCAGGGCTAGCGGGAGGGTCCCTTGTAGATACGCAGTATTTT. Translated: CASSRSGLAGGSLVDTQYF.

This chain joins TRBV4-3 and TRBJ2-7; D is perhaps TRBD2 (5 bases). V lost 0 bases to trimming and J lost 6 bases, with 12 bases between them. Germline V gene lookup returns CDR1 LGHNA and CDR2 YSLEER. This CDR3 is 14 amino acids long. The CDR3 nucleotides read TGCGCCAGCAGCCAAGATGGCCTAGCTTCCGAGCAGTACTTC. It yields the protein CASSQDGLASEQYF.

The V and J genes are TRBV5-3 and TRBJ2-1; D unresolved. TRBV5-3 is an ORF, and what it does is uncertain. The CDR3 is 10 amino acids. V lost 7 bases and J lost 4, with 3 bases in between. CDR3 bases: TGTGCCAGACAATACAATGAGCAGTTCTTC. Its translation: CARQYNEQFF.

V gene TRBV29-1 combines with J gene TRBJ2-7, with 9 bases matching TRBD1. Trimming removed 6 bases from V and 2 bases from J; junction bases left unmatched: 5. CDR3 length equals 13 residues. Germline V lookup: CDR1 SQVTM, CDR2 ANQGSEA. CDR3 sequence reads: CSVRTGATYEQYF. The CDR3 nucleotides read TGCAGCGTGCGGACAGGGGCCACCTACGAGCAGTACTTC.

The chain is built from TRBV29-1 and TRBJ2-3, with 8 bases aligning to TRBD2. J gave up 4 bases and V 3 bases, and 9 bases lay outside the gene matches. CDR3 length equals 15 residues. Germline V lookup: CDR1 SQVTM, CDR2 ANQGSEA. The CDR3 DNA follows: TGCAGCGTTGATCGGATAGCGGGGACCCCAGATACGCAGTATTTT. As protein: CSVDRIAGTPDTQYF.

This clone was found once. This CDR3 is also generated by other DNA sequences in the sample. Here the CDR3 reads CASSVTGIYGYTF. The CDR3 DNA reads TGTGCCAGCAGCGTAACGGGGATCTATGGCTACACCTTC. This chain uses TRBV9 with TRBJ1-2; D remains ambiguous. Germline V gives CDR1 SGDLS, CDR2 YYNGEE. V gave up 1 base and J gave up 4 bases, with 8 bases separating them. The CDR3 has 13 amino acids.

J is TRBJ2-5 and V is TRBV5-1; 9 nucleotides line up with TRBD2. The DNA matches TRBJ2-7 better at its end, which makes the J call doubtful. The CDR3 has 13 residues. Germline CDR1 is SGHRS and CDR2 is YFSETQ. CDR3 nucleotide sequence: TGCGCCAGCAGCAGGACTAGCGCCTACGAGCAGTACTTC. Translated: CASSRTSAYEQYF.

V and J are TRBV4-2 and TRBJ2-7; 8 bases are shared with TRBD1. Germline CDR1 and CDR2: LGHNA and YNFKEQ. J was trimmed by 6 bases and V by 4 bases; bases with no gene match: 5. This CDR3 has 13 amino acids. The CDR3 nucleotides are TGTGCCAGCAGCCTACCGACAGGGGTCGAGCAGTACTTC. It codes for CASSLPTGVEQYF.

V usage is TRBV7-3 and J usage is TRBJ1-5; the match to TRBD1 covers 11 bases. Per the germline V gene, CDR1 is SGHTA and CDR2 is FQGTGA. The CDR3 has 19 amino acids. Trimming took 5 bases from V and 4 from J; bases not matched to a gene: 16. As DNA, the CDR3 is TGTGCCAGCAGCCCTAGTTATAAACGGACAGGGGGCGAAAATCAGCCCCAGCATTTT. Its protein is CASSPSYKRTGGENQPQHF.

The chain couples TRBV2 to TRBJ2-4; 11 bases fit TRBD2. With V trimmed by 4 bases and J by 4 bases, 9 bases remained unmatched. This CDR3 has 17 amino acids. CDR1 is SNHLY and CDR2 is FYNNEI in the germline V gene. The CDR3 region has the DNA TGTGCCAGCAGTGTCTTAGCGGGAGGGGGGGGTAAAAACATTCAGTACTTC. Translated: CASSVLAGGGGKNIQYF.

The V gene is TRBV29-1, the J gene TRBJ2-1; TRBD1 matches 9 bases. Trimming at V came to 4 bases and at J to 5 bases, leaving 6 bases not matched to a gene. The germline CDR1 and CDR2 sequences are SQVTM and ANQGSEA. This CDR3 spans 14 amino acids. The CDR3 region is CSVAKGTGNNEQFF. The CDR3 region has the DNA TGCAGCGTTGCGAAAGGGACAGGGAACAATGAGCAGTTCTTC.

The chain has TRBV5-4 and TRBJ2-7; D gene ambiguous. Deletions cut 2 bases from V and 6 bases from J, with 15 bases between. Germline V gene sequence: CDR1 SGHNT, CDR2 YYREEE (reference sequence). This CDR3 comprises 14 residues. The CDR3 region has the DNA TGTGCCAGCAGCTTTGGCCTTCTCAATGGCGAGCAGTACTTC. This gives the protein CASSFGLLNGEQYF.

This chain joins TRBV27 and TRBJ2-7; 7 bases align to TRBD1. Germline V gene sequence: CDR1 MNHEY, CDR2 SMNVEV (reference sequence). The CDR3 runs 13 residues. J was trimmed by 0 bases and V by 4 bases; bases with no gene match: 0. The CDR3 sequence is CASSWDSSYEQYF. The CDR3 nucleotides are TGTGCCAGCAGTTGGGACAGCTCCTACGAGCAGTACTTC.

V usage is TRBV4-3 and J usage is TRBJ2-2; weak D call: TRBD1 (5 bases). Germline-derived CDR1 and CDR2 are LGHNA and YSLEER. The CDR3 totals 15 residues. V was clipped by 0 bases and J by 7 bases, with 12 bases between them. CDR3 sequence reads: CASSQEPRADGELFF. The CDR3 region has the DNA TGCGCCAGCAGCCAAGAACCCAGGGCCGACGGGGAGCTGTTTTTT.

This clone was observed a single time. The rearrangement joins TRBV7-2 to TRBJ1-1; the D is unclear. V lost 6 bases and J lost 6, with 11 bases in between. CDR1 is SGHTA, CDR2 FQGNSA, per germline. This CDR3 region has 12 residues. As DNA, the CDR3 is TGTGCCAGCAGTTGGACCGGGGCTGAAGCTTTCTTT. Translated: CASSWTGAEAFF.

The chain recombines TRBV5-4 with TRBJ1-3, with D unclear. Looked up from germline, CDR1 is SGHNT and CDR2 is YYREEE (reference sequence). Between the trimmed V and J ends, which lost 2 bases and 3 bases, there was a span of 6 bases. The CDR3 totals 13 residues. Here the CDR3 reads CASSFSNGNTIYF. CDR3 nucleotides: TGTGCCAGCAGCTTCAGTAATGGAAACACCATATATTTT.

The chain is built from TRBV28 and TRBJ1-1, with 8 bases that match TRBD1. Germline V gives CDR1 MDHEN, CDR2 SYDVKM. The V and J ends lost 7 bases and 5 bases, in that order; junction bases with no gene match: 12. This CDR3 has 15 amino acids. Here the CDR3 reads CASTRRTGQETEAFF. The CDR3 bases are TGTGCCAGCACCAGAAGGACAGGGCAGGAAACTGAAGCTTTCTTT.

Only one count was recorded for this clone. The chain uses TRBV19 and TRBJ2-7, with 11 bases matching TRBD1. In germline, CDR1 is LNHDA, CDR2 SQIVND (reference sequence). This CDR3 region has 15 residues. Trimming at V came to 4 bases and at J to 2 bases, leaving 4 bases not matched to a gene. DNA for the CDR3: TGTGCCAGTAGTAGCCCGGGACAGGGGGCCTACGAGCAGTACTTC. It is translated as CASSSPGQGAYEQYF.

The chain joins TRBV12-5 to TRBJ2-3; a weak D match, TRBD1 (6 bases). This CDR3 region has 16 residues. Looked up from germline, CDR1 is LGHNT and CDR2 is FRNRAP. V dropped 1 base and J dropped 0 bases, with 11 bases sitting between them. The CDR3 DNA sequence: TGTGCTAGTGGTTTGGGTGACAGGACCAGCACAGATACGCAGTATTTT. This encodes CASGLGDRTSTDTQYF. The full variable domain, rest sourced from reference TRBV12-5 and TRBJ2-3, is DARVTQTPRHKVTEMGQEVTMRCQPILGHNTVFWYRQTMMQGLELLAYFRNRAPLDDSGMPKDRFSAEMPDATLATLKIQPSEPRDSAVYFCASGLGDRTSTDTQYFGPGTRLTVL.

The chain recombines TRBV28 with TRBJ2-5, with D possibly matching TRBD2 (5 bases). The length of the CDR3 is 12 residues. CDR1 and CDR2 (germline): MDHEN, SYDVKM. With 7 bases removed from V and 4 bases from J, the gap between germline ends came to 10 bases. The CDR3 DNA is TGTGCCAGCAACCCTGGAGGAGAGACCCAGTACTTC. This translates into CASNPGGETQYF.

As regards this clone: One junction end does not reproduce the germline sequence, and a read error may be involved. This chain uses TRBV27 with TRBJ2-4, with a possible D match to TRBD2 (5 bases). The CDR3 sequence is 13 residues long. The germline gives CDR1 MNHEY, CDR2 SMNVEV (reference sequence). The CDR3 reads CASSLDLRNSQYF. The CDR3 bases are TGTGCCAGCAGCCTGGACTTGCGAAACAGTCAGTACTTC.

DNA of the CDR3: TGTGCCAGCAGAAGGGCAGGGCTGAACACTGAAGCTTTCTTT. It encodes CASRRAGLNTEAFF. The chain recombines TRBV25-1 with TRBJ1-1; D perhaps matches TRBD1 (5 bases). Deletions cut 6 bases from V and 0 bases from J, with 11 bases between. Germline V gives CDR1 MGHDK, CDR2 SYGVNS. CDR3 length: 14 amino acids.

About this clone itself: Other nucleotide sequences from this sample produce the same CDR3. The chain employs TRBV4-2 and TRBJ1-1, with D possibly being TRBD1 (6 bases). The CDR3 consists of 17 residues. V dropped 4 bases and J dropped 1 base, with 19 bases sitting between them. Germline values: CDR1 LGHNA, CDR2 YNFKEQ. This CDR3 is CASSPLLVGARNTEAFF. The CDR3 DNA reads as TGTGCCAGCAGCCCCCTGTTAGTGGGGGCACGGAACACTGAAGCTTTCTTT.